This T cell receptor (beta chain) was observed in a study of early T cells in non-severe SARS-CoV-2 infection. In germline, CDR1 is SQVTM, CDR2 ANQGSEA. The CDR3 runs to 10 residues. V was pared by 5 bases and J by 5 bases, with 4 bases between. TCRdb re-analysed the 5' RACE reads in MiXCR, keeping a single row per CDR3 protein. This table has around 81,000 distinct CDR3 sequences, more than 13% appearing once. At least ten counts were recorded for this clonotype. The receptor was isolated from an adult who was a healthcare worker with PCR-confirmed SARS-CoV-2 infection or an uninfected control (not recorded which). The chain is built from TRBV29-1 and TRBJ2-1; no firm D call. Sample: whole blood. The CDR3 nucleotides read TGCAGCGTTCGGAACAATGAGCAGTTCTTC. Amino acids: CSVRNNEQFF.